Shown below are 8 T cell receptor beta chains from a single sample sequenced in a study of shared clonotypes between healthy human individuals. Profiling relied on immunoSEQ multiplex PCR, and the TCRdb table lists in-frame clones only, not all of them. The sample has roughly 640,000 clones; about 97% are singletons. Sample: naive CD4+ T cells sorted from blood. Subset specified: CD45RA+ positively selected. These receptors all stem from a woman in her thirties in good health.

CDR3 sequence reads: CASTLREKLFF. In DNA form, the CDR3 reads TGTGCCAGCACCCTTCGGGAAAAACTGTTTTTT. V and J are TRBV28 and TRBJ1-4; D not certain. Trimming removed 7 bases at V and 8 bases at J, with 8 bases between. Per the germline V gene, CDR1 is MDHEN and CDR2 is SYDVKM. The CDR3 covers 11 residues.

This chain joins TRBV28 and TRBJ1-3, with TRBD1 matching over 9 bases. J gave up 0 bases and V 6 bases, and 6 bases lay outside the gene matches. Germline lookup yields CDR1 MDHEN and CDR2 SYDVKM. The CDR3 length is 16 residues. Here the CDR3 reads CASSPPTGGSGNTIYF. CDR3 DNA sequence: TGTGCCAGCAGCCCACCGACAGGGGGCTCTGGAAACACCATATATTTT.

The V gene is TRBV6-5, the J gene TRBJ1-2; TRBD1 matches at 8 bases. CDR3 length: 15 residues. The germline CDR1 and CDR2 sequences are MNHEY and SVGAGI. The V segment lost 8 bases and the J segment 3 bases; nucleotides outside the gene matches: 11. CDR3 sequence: CASRPSGQGYYGYTF. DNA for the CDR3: TGTGCCAGCCGACCCTCCGGACAGGGATACTATGGCTACACCTTC.

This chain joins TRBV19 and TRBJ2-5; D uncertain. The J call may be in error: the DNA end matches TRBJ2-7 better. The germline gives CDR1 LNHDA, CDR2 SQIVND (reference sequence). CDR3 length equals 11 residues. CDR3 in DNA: TGTGCCAGTAGGGGGACCTACGAGCAGTACTTC. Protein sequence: CASRGTYEQYF.

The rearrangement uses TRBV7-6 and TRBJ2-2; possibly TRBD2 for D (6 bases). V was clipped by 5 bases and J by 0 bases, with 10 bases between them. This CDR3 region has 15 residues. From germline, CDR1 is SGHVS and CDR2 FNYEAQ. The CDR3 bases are TGTGCCAGCAGCCCCGGGAGCGCGAACACCGGGGAGCTGTTTTTT. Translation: CASSPGSANTGELFF. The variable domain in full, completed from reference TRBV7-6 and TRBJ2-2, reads GAGVSQSPRYKVTKRGQDVALRCDPISGHVSLYWYRQALGQGPEFLTYFNYEAQQDKSGLPNDRFSAERPEGSISTLTIQRTEQRDSAMYRCASSPGSANTGELFFGEGSRLTVL.

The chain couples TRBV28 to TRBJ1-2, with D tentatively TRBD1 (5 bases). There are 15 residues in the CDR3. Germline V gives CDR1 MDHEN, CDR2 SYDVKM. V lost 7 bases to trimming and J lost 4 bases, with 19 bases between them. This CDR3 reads CASNRLGGGSYGYTF. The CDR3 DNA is TGTGCCAGCAATCGCCTGGGGGGAGGCAGCTATGGCTACACCTTC.

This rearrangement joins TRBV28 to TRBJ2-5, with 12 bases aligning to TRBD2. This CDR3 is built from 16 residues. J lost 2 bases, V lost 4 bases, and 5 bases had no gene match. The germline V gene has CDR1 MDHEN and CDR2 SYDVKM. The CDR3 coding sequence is TGTGCCAGCAGTTCACCTGGACTAGCGGGGCAAGAGACCCAGTACTTC. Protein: CASSSPGLAGQETQYF.

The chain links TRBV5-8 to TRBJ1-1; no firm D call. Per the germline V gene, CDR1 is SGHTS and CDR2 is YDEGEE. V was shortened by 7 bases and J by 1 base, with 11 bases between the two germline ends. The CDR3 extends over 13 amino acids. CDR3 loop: CASRRTGNTEAFF. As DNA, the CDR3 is TGTGCCAGCCGCCGGACGGGGAACACTGAAGCTTTCTTT.